The present entry profiles one T cell receptor beta chain with its context. It was with a sample-barcoded 5' primer and a J-beta primer mix that a second PCR of roughly 7 to 12 cycles was run. TCRdb independently ran MiXCR on the 5' RACE reads; one entry per CDR3 protein. The sample lists about 1.6 million distinct CDR3 sequences, around 36% occurring once. The sample is drawn from a study of blood T cells in healthy people across ages. Whole-study context: When template switching was applied, about one barcoded beta molecule was captured per two T cells.

The donors, all healthy, were Caucasians living in Russia, aged about 6 to 95. After removal of 5 bases from V and 5 bases from J, the junction contained 9 bases not matched to a gene. CDR1 DFQATT and CDR2 SNEGSKA come from the germline V gene (reference sequence). CDR3 length: 16 residues. The chain couples TRBV20-1 to TRBJ2-3; 14 positions match TRBD2. Sequenced sample: blood. The receptor's source is a woman between 25 and 40 years old in good health. Here the CDR3 DNA reads TGCAGTGCTTCTAAGACTAGCGGGAGGGCTAGAGATACGCAGTATTTT. Translated: CSASKTSGRARDTQYF.